These T cell receptor beta chains were read from a single sample in a study of blood T cell repertoires in COVID-19. TCRdb's table, derived via immunoSEQ multiplex PCR, lists solely in-frame clones and lacks some. This sample has roughly 200,000 clones, with 78% found just once. Sequenced input: peripheral blood. Receptors originate from an elderly woman with active or convalescent COVID-19. The CDR3 runs from the conserved cysteine through the conserved F or W. A D gene is named only where the DNA matches it firmly. Size is omitted from some rows. Given values are once, few, many or a class for expanded clones.

cdr3_aa cdr3_nt d_call v_call clone_size j_call
CASSYSTSGDTEAFF TGTGCCAGCAGTTACTCCACATCGGGGGACACTGAAGCTTTCTTT . TRBV6-5 . TRBJ1-1
CASSYGSAGNQPQHF TGTGCCAGCAGTTACGGGAGTGCGGGCAATCAGCCCCAGCATTTT . TRBV6-6 . TRBJ1-5
CASSSRTGYEQYF TGTGCCAGCAGCTCCAGGACAGGGTACGAGCAGTACTTC TRBD1 TRBV5-8 . TRBJ2-7
CASSPRDRANTGELFF TGCGCCAGCAGCCCCCGGGACAGGGCGAACACCGGGGAGCTGTTTTTT TRBD1 TRBV5-1 . TRBJ2-2
CASSFQTGTGIYEQYF TGCGCCAGCAGCTTCCAGACAGGGACAGGCATCTACGAGCAGTACTTC TRBD1 TRBV5-1 . TRBJ2-7
CASSIDSSSSYEQYF TGTGCCAGTAGTATCGACTCCAGTAGCTCCTACGAGCAGTACTTC . TRBV19 . TRBJ2-7
CASSEAEQAGFLETQYF TGTGCCAGCAGTGAAGCGGAGCAAGCGGGGTTTTTAGAGACCCAGTACTTC TRBD2 TRBV6-1 . TRBJ2-5
CAISESTASGGADTQYF TGTGCCATCAGTGAGTCGACCGCTAGCGGGGGGGCAGATACGCAGTATTTT TRBD2 TRBV10-3 . TRBJ2-3
CASSHRDRVSNSPLHF TGCGCCAGCAGTCATCGGGACAGGGTGAGCAATTCACCCCTCCACTTT TRBD1 TRBV23-1 . TRBJ1-6
CATLDRTGNTIYF TGTGCCACCTTAGACAGGACTGGAAACACCATATATTTT . TRBV25-1 once TRBJ1-3
CSAIELYEQYF TGCAGTGCCATAGAACTGTACGAGCAGTACTTC . TRBV20-1 . TRBJ2-7
CASSTQTVGLGEQFF TGTGCCAGCAGTACCCAGACAGTGGGGCTCGGTGAGCAGTTCTTC . TRBV2 . TRBJ2-1
CATSNSFGGGLLPGNTQYF TGTGCCACCAGCAATTCTTTCGGCGGGGGGCTCCTACCGGGCAATACGCAGTATTTT TRBD2 TRBV24-1 once TRBJ2-3
CASSRTAWGTDTQYF TGTGCCAGCAGCCGGACTGCGTGGGGCACAGATACGCAGTATTTT . TRBV5-4 . TRBJ2-3
CASRPPRDSGSLFF TGTGCCAGCAGACCTCCACGGGACTCAGGGAGCCTGTTCTTC . TRBV6-5 . TRBJ2-1
CASSMDAGGFNEQFF TGTGCCAGTAGTATGGACGCGGGGGGCTTCAATGAGCAGTTCTTC TRBD2 TRBV19 few TRBJ2-1
CASSPEGGGPYEQYF TGTGCCAGCAGCCCCGAGGGGGGGGGACCCTACGAGCAGTACTTC . TRBV5-5 . TRBJ2-7
CASSLGLLLQYF TGTGCCAGCAGTTTAGGACTCCTCCTGCAGTACTTC . TRBV12-3/TRBV12-4 . TRBJ2-7
CASSKYRGQNYGYTF TGTGCCAGTAGTAAATACAGGGGTCAAAACTATGGCTACACCTTC TRBD1 TRBV19 . TRBJ1-2
CASGEYRGQAEQFF TGTGCCAGTGGGGAATACAGGGGCCAGGCTGAGCAGTTCTTC TRBD1 TRBV19 once TRBJ2-1
CASSPDLRVSGNTIYF TGTGCCAGCTCACCTGACCTCAGGGTCTCTGGAAACACCATATATTTT . TRBV18 . TRBJ1-3
CASTMGGGGTEAFF TGTGCCAGCACCATGGGTGGGGGCGGCACTGAAGCTTTCTTT . TRBV11-2 . TRBJ1-1
CASSPNRPGMTYEQYF TGTGCCAGCTCACCAAACCGCCCGGGGATGACATACGAGCAGTACTTC . TRBV18 . TRBJ2-7
CASSYSPGHNNRSYNSPLHF TGTGCCAGCAGTTATAGTCCGGGTCACAACAACCGCTCCTATAATTCACCCCTCCACTTT . TRBV6-9 . TRBJ1-6
CASSLDLGTSEYNEQFF TGTGCCAGCAGCTTAGATTTAGGGACTAGCGAGTACAATGAGCAGTTCTTC TRBD2 TRBV11-2 . TRBJ2-1
CASSVGPEKRNTEAFF TGTGCCAGCAGCGTAGGACCTGAAAAGCGGAACACTGAAGCTTTCTTT . TRBV9 . TRBJ1-1
CASKTGRGGYTF TGTGCCAGCAAAACAGGGAGAGGAGGCTACACCTTC . TRBV6-5 . TRBJ1-2
CASSSRQGGHEKLFF TGTGCCAGCAGCTCCCGACAAGGGGGTCATGAAAAACTGTTTTTT . TRBV5-8 . TRBJ1-4
CASRWSPYTQYF TGTGCCAGCCGGTGGTCCCCATATACGCAGTATTTT . TRBV6-5 once TRBJ2-3
CASSPVVASNEQFF TGTGCCAGCTCACCGGTGGTAGCATCCAATGAGCAGTTCTTC . TRBV18 . TRBJ2-1
CASSDRGPEAFF TGTGCCAGCAGCGACAGGGGACCTGAAGCTTTCTTT TRBD1 TRBV6-2/TRBV6-3 . TRBJ1-1
CSASRRAGGYTEAFF TGCAGTGCTAGTAGAAGGGCAGGGGGTTACACTGAAGCTTTCTTT TRBD1 TRBV20-1 . TRBJ1-1
CASSQDGGRYTEAFF TGTGCCAGCAGCCAAGACGGGGGTAGGTACACTGAAGCTTTCTTT . TRBV5-4 . TRBJ1-1
CASSLATGYSGNTIYF TGTGCCAGCAGCTTAGCCACAGGGTATTCTGGAAACACCATATATTTT . TRBV7-8 . TRBJ1-3
CASSEGRDPTDTQYF TGTGCCAGCAGTGAAGGCAGGGATCCCACAGATACGCAGTATTTT . TRBV6-1 . TRBJ2-3